This T cell receptor beta chain was captured in a study of spatial heterogeneity in lung cancer. About the study: The donors were 70 or so patients with non-small cell lung cancer that was early-stage and untreated. Alpha-chain detections were consistently fewer than beta-chain detections among the sequences.

The germline V gene encodes CDR1 MDHEN and CDR2 SYDVKM. V was clipped by 5 bases and J by 12 bases; unmatched bases: 7. The CDR3 covers 12 residues. TCRdb passed the 5' RACE reads through MiXCR, listing each CDR3 protein once. The sample shows about 110,000 distinct CDR3 sequences, roughly a tenth of them seen only once. This sample's time point: blood at routine non-recurrence follow-up after resection. Sequencing was performed on whole RNA extracted from tumor and nontumor lung tissue, or from frozen PBMC, and the material was left unsorted. This specimen consisted of PBMCs, obtained at follow-up. The receptor comes from a female donor with early-stage non-small cell lung cancer. This sequence joins TRBV28 and TRBJ1-1; 9 nucleotides line up with TRBD1. The CDR3 sequence: CASSPGTGLTFF. CDR3 bases: TGTGCCAGCAGTCCCGGGACAGGGCTAACTTTCTTT.